A single sample is the source of the 26 T cell receptor beta chains below, sequenced in a study of T cell responses to AZD1222 COVID-19 vaccine (dated by TCRdb to 2020 to 2023). The meaning of the sample's time point label: about 28 days (+/-7) after the second vaccine dose. The intended sense of this specimen's treatment or condition label: meningococcal conjugate vaccine given as trial control. Libraries were built with the immunoSEQ multiplex PCR assay. TCRdb provides this immuneACCESS table in a form limited to in-frame rearrangements. Some clones are lacking; in checked studies, under half of them reflect an unresolved V gene, and why the rest are absent is not known. This sample holds about 140,000 clones; 91% were observed only once. 7.5% of the sample lies in the top ten. Specimen: peripheral blood, collected 28 days after the second dose of the MenACWY control vaccine. These receptors were taken from an adult who received the MenACWY meningococcal vaccine as a control.

The chain carries TRBV7-2 and TRBJ2-5; D possibly corresponds to TRBD2 (5 bases). Germline CDR1 SGHTA, CDR2 FQGNSA. This CDR3 comprises 17 residues. The germline V and J ends were trimmed by 5 bases and 5 bases, with 24 bases remaining between them. Here the CDR3 reads CASSQGAGTNIPETQYF. The CDR3 DNA sequence: TGTGCCAGCAGCCAAGGTGCGGGTACCAACATCCCCGAGACCCAGTACTTC.

The table lists this clone with a few counts. V is TRBV18 and J is TRBJ1-1; D not resolved. V gave up 6 bases and J gave up 2 bases, with 16 bases separating them. This CDR3 has 15 amino acids. In germline, CDR1 is KGHSH, CDR2 LQKENI. The CDR3, as DNA: TGTGCCAGCTCTCCCAAAAAAGGGTTAAACACTGAAGCTTTCTTT. It yields the protein CASSPKKGLNTEAFF.

This clone is a singleton in its sample. At the DNA level, this CDR3 is encoded by other sequences in the same sample as well. The genes are TRBV12-3 or TRBV12-4 and TRBJ2-7, with a possible D match to TRBD2 (6 bases). V lost 6 bases and J lost 3, with 12 bases in between. The length of the CDR3 is 13 residues. CDR3 DNA sequence: TGTGCCAGCAGCCTGGGAGGTAGCTACGAGCAGTACTTC. Its translation is CASSLGGSYEQYF.

Only one count was recorded for this clone. V and J are TRBV19 and TRBJ1-1; D remains ambiguous. The CDR3 length is 13 residues. Deletions cut 3 bases from V and 1 base from J, with 6 bases between. The V gene's germline CDR1 is LNHDA and CDR2 SQIVND (reference sequence). The CDR3 DNA reads as TGTGCCAGTAGTATTCCCGGGAACACTGAAGCTTTCTTT. Translated: CASSIPGNTEAFF. Looking up the rest from reference TRBV19 and TRBJ1-1 gives the full variable domain: DGGITQSPKYLFRKEGQNVTLSCEQNLNHDAMYWYRQDPGQGLRLIYYSQIVNDFQKGDIAEGYSVSREKKESFPLTVTSAQKNPTAFYLCASSIPGNTEAFFGQGTRLTVV.

The chain uses TRBV19 and TRBJ2-2, with TRBD2 as a possible D gene (6 bases). Germline CDR1 reads LNHDA; CDR2 reads SQIVND (reference sequence). The length of the CDR3 is 14 residues. V lost 8 bases to trimming and J lost 7 bases, with 17 bases between them. The CDR3 sequence is CASAEGRGHGELFF. The CDR3 DNA follows: TGTGCCAGTGCGGAGGGCAGAGGGCACGGGGAGCTGTTTTTT.

This chain uses TRBV18 with TRBJ1-2; 10 nucleotides agree with TRBD1. CDR1 and CDR2 from the germline V gene are KGHSH and LQKENI. With 1 base clipped from V and 7 bases from J, the junction kept 6 bases outside the gene matches. CDR3 length equals 15 residues. Here the CDR3 reads CASSPRDRGLGGYTF. The CDR3 DNA reads as TGTGCCAGCTCACCACGGGACAGGGGCTTAGGTGGCTACACCTTC.

This clone was seen only once. The J gene is TRBJ2-5, the V gene TRBV6-2 or TRBV6-3; no clear D gene. CDR1 is MNHEY, CDR2 SVGEGT, per germline. The CDR3 length is 11 residues. The V end was cut by 2 bases, the J end by 4 bases, with 2 bases between. CDR3: CASSYIETQYF. CDR3 DNA sequence: TGTGCCAGCAGTTACATAGAGACCCAGTACTTC.

The V call is TRBV5-1, the J call TRBJ2-7, with D unresolved. Trimming pared 0 bases from V and 3 bases from J, leaving 10 bases between. This CDR3 region has 14 residues. Germline V gives CDR1 SGHRS, CDR2 YFSETQ. CDR3 coding DNA: TGCGCCAGCAGCTTGGAATACCCGGTCTACGAGCAGTACTTC. Its translation is CASSLEYPVYEQYF.

The V gene is TRBV5-6, the J gene TRBJ2-5; 9 bases agree with TRBD2. The CDR3 is made up of 14 amino acids. V gave up 0 bases and J gave up 4 bases; unmatched junction bases: 1. Germline loops: CDR1 SGHDT, CDR2 YYEEEE. Written as DNA, the CDR3 is TGTGCCAGCAGCTTGGGACTAGCGGTAGAGACCCAGTACTTC. Encoded protein: CASSLGLAVETQYF.

The V gene is TRBV7-2, the J gene TRBJ2-3; D may be TRBD2 (6 bases). Trimming took 5 bases from V and 3 from J, leaving 15 bases between them. Germline-derived CDR1 and CDR2 are SGHTA and FQGNSA. This CDR3 spans 15 amino acids. The CDR3 nucleotides are TGTGCCAGCAGCCAAACCCGACTAGTGACAGATACGCAGTATTTT. Residues: CASSQTRLVTDTQYF.

This chain links TRBV7-2 with TRBJ1-2; 8 positions agree with TRBD1. The CDR3 contains 13 residues. J lost 8 bases, V lost 5 bases, and 7 bases had no gene match. CDR1 is SGHTA and CDR2 is FQGNSA in the germline V gene. The CDR3 loop is CASSPTRGLGYTF. Here the CDR3 DNA reads TGTGCCAGCAGCCCAACCAGGGGGCTGGGCTACACCTTC.

This clone was counted a single time. The rearrangement joins TRBV11-2 to TRBJ2-4; 7 nucleotides line up with TRBD1. The ends lost 4 bases at V and 7 bases at J; junction bases unmatched: 7. Germline assignment: CDR1 SGHAT and CDR2 FQNNGV. The CDR3 contains 14 residues. The chain's CDR3 is CASSSRQGINIQYF. In DNA, the CDR3 is TGTGCCAGCAGCTCCCGACAGGGTATTAACATTCAGTACTTC.

The rearrangement links TRBV11-2 to TRBJ2-7; TRBD1 might be the D (6 bases). The ends were cut back, 5 bases at V and 2 bases at J, with 13 bases in the middle. The CDR3 is made up of 14 amino acids. Per the germline V gene, CDR1 is SGHAT and CDR2 is FQNNGV. CDR3 amino acids: CASSPNRVPYEQYF. The DNA of the CDR3 is TGTGCCAGCAGCCCGAACAGGGTACCCTACGAGCAGTACTTC.

CDR3 region: CASSTLLSSYEQYF. Written as DNA, the CDR3 is TGTGCCAGCAGCACTCTATTGAGCTCCTACGAGCAGTACTTC. The rearrangement uses TRBV7-8 and TRBJ2-7; D gene uncertain. Germline V gene data show CDR1 as SGHVS and CDR2 as FQNEAQ. The germline V and J ends were trimmed by 5 bases and 0 bases, with 11 bases remaining between them. The CDR3 sequence is 14 residues long. Based on the CDR3 plus reference TRBV7-8 and TRBJ2-7, the full variable domain is GAGVSQSPRYKVAKRGQDVALRCDPISGHVSLFWYQQALGQGPEFLTYFQNEAQLDKSGLPSDRFFAERPEGSVSTLKIQRTQQEDSAVYLCASSTLLSSYEQYFGPGTRLTVT.

This chain uses TRBV6-5 with TRBJ2-1; TRBD2 matches 10 bases. CDR3 length: 15 residues. Trimming cost V 7 bases and J 0 bases; bases outside gene matches: 3. Germline loops: CDR1 MNHEY, CDR2 SVGAGI. The CDR3 loop reads CASISSGSSYNEQFF. The CDR3 coding sequence is TGTGCCAGCATCTCTAGCGGGAGCTCCTACAATGAGCAGTTCTTC.

V gene TRBV7-8 combines with J gene TRBJ1-6, with 9 bases that match TRBD1. Germline CDR1 SGHVS, CDR2 FQNEAQ. This CDR3 is 15 amino acids long. J lost 9 bases, V lost 5 bases, and 8 bases had no gene match. The CDR3 DNA reads as TGTGCCAGCAGCCCGGGACAGGGATTGAGTTCACCCCTCCACTTT. Its protein product is CASSPGQGLSSPLHF.

The chain recombines TRBV6-6 with TRBJ1-2; D is undetermined. The germline gives CDR1 MNHNY, CDR2 SVGAGI (reference sequence). V was shortened by 5 bases and J by 0 bases, with 10 bases between the two germline ends. CDR3 length: 14 residues. The CDR3 DNA reads as TGTGCCAGCAGTCGGGATACGCCTAACTATGGCTACACCTTC. Its protein is CASSRDTPNYGYTF.

V is TRBV7-2 and J is TRBJ2-7, with D uncertain. CDR3 length: 15 residues. Germline V gene sequence: CDR1 SGHTA, CDR2 FQGNSA. Between the trimmed V and J ends, which lost 1 base and 0 bases, there was a span of 10 bases. For the CDR3, the DNA is TGTGCCAGCAGCTTAGGTCGCGACGTCTCCTACGAGCAGTACTTC. Protein product: CASSLGRDVSYEQYF.

The chain links TRBV15 to TRBJ2-1; D call uncertain. Germline V gives CDR1 LNHNV, CDR2 YYDKDF (reference sequence). Trimming took 0 bases from V and 7 from J, leaving 13 bases between them. The CDR3 extends over 15 amino acids. CDR3: CATSRDGRTANEQFF. CDR3 in DNA: TGTGCCACCAGCAGAGATGGCCGTACGGCAAATGAGCAGTTCTTC.

The V and J genes are TRBV3-1 (or the pseudogene TRBV3-2) and TRBJ1-6; D unclear. The CDR3 spans 16 residues. The germline CDR1 and CDR2 sequences are LGHDT and YNNKEL (reference sequence). Trimming took 3 bases from V and 5 from J, leaving 14 bases between them. The CDR3 DNA is TGTGCCAGCAGCCATTATATGGGTATCAATAATTCACCCCTCCACTTT. The encoded protein is CASSHYMGINNSPLHF.

Concerning this clone itself: Distinct nucleotide sequences in the sample also encode this CDR3. This chain joins TRBV2 and TRBJ1-6; TRBD1 might be the D (5 bases). The germline V gene encodes CDR1 SNHLY and CDR2 FYNNEI. The CDR3 has 13 amino acids. The V gene lost 3 bases and the J gene lost 6 bases, with 6 bases spanning the gap. The CDR3 is CASSEGGNSPLHF. The CDR3 DNA is TGTGCCAGCAGTGAGGGGGGTAATTCACCCCTCCACTTT. The variable domain in full, completed from reference TRBV2 and TRBJ1-6, reads EPEVTQTPSHQVTQMGQEVILRCVPISNHLYFYWYRQILGQKVEFLVSFYNNEISEKSEIFDDQFSVERPDGSNFTLKIRSTKLEDSAMYFCASSEGGNSPLHFGNGTRLTVT.

This chain uses TRBV18 with TRBJ1-1; 8 bases agree with TRBD1. CDR1 and CDR2 from the germline V gene are KGHSH and LQKENI. The CDR3 covers 13 residues. V lost 4 bases and J lost 6; bases outside the gene matches: 4. In DNA form, the CDR3 reads TGTGCCAGCTCACTTGCGACAGGGGCTGAAGCTTTCTTT. Amino acids: CASSLATGAEAFF.

The J gene is TRBJ2-5, the V gene TRBV11-2; possible D gene TRBD2, 6 bases. Germline V lookup: CDR1 SGHAT, CDR2 FQNNGV. Trimming cost V 0 bases and J 7 bases, with 9 bases left between them. The CDR3 has 13 amino acids. The CDR3 reads CASSLDLGGTQYF. The CDR3 DNA is TGTGCCAGCAGCTTAGATCTGGGGGGGACCCAGTACTTC.

This chain joins TRBV9 and TRBJ1-5; D gene unclear. There are 12 residues in the CDR3. Trimming took off 3 bases at V and 4 bases at J, with 5 bases between the two ends. Germline values: CDR1 SGDLS, CDR2 YYNGEE. CDR3 amino acids: CASSALNQPQHF. Written as DNA, the CDR3 is TGTGCCAGCAGCGCCCTGAATCAGCCCCAGCATTTT.

This clone appeared once. This rearrangement joins TRBV5-1 to TRBJ2-5; the D gene is possibly TRBD2 (6 bases). The CDR3 contains 15 residues. The germline CDR1 and CDR2 sequences are SGHRS and YFSETQ. The V gene lost 1 base and the J gene lost 1 base, with 11 bases spanning the gap. The CDR3 DNA reads TGCGCCAGCAGCTTGCCCCGGGACTTCCAAGAGACCCAGTACTTC. Residues: CASSLPRDFQETQYF.

The chain uses TRBV7-3 and TRBJ2-2; the D gene is possibly TRBD2 (6 bases). Germline V lookup: CDR1 SGHTA, CDR2 FQGTGA. V lost 5 bases and J 0 bases, leaving 22 bases between the germline ends. The CDR3 extends over 19 amino acids. The CDR3: CASSRRGPLGSTNTGELFF. The CDR3 DNA reads TGTGCCAGCAGCCGGAGGGGACCGTTGGGCAGTACGAACACCGGGGAGCTGTTTTTT.